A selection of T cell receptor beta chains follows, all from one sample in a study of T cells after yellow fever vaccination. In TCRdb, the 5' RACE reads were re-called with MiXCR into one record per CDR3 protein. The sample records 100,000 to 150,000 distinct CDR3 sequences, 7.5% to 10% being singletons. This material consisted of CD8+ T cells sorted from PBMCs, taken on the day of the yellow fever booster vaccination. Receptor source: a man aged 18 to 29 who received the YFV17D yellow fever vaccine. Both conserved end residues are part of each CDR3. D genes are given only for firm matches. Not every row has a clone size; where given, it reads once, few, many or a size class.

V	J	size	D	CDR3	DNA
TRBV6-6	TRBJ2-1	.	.	CASSYGYNEQFF	TGTGCCAGCAGTTACGGTTACAATGAGCAGTTCTTC
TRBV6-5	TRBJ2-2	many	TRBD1	CASRRQGNTGELFF	TGTGCCAGCAGGAGACAGGGAAACACCGGGGAGCTGTTTTTT
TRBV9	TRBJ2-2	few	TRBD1	CASSQGTETTGELFF	TGTGCCAGCAGCCAAGGGACAGAAACTACCGGGGAGCTGTTTTTT
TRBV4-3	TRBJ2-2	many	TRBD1	CASSHVQGLGGELFF	TGCGCCAGCAGCCACGTACAGGGGCTCGGCGGGGAGCTGTTTTTT
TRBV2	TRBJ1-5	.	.	CASSEGVSSNQPQHF	TGTGCCAGCAGCGAGGGAGTGAGTAGCAATCAGCCCCAGCATTTT
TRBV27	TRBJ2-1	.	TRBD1	CASSFTGGAGNEQFF	TGTGCCAGCAGTTTCACAGGGGGCGCGGGCAATGAGCAGTTCTTC
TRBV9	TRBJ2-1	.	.	CASSPRIVSYNEQFF	TGTGCCAGCAGCCCCCGAATAGTCTCCTACAATGAGCAGTTCTTC
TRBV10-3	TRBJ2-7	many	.	CAVWEESYEQYF	TGTGCCGTATGGGAAGAATCCTACGAGCAGTACTTC
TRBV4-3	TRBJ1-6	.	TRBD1	CASSQSPPQGNSPLHF	TGCGCCAGCAGCCAAAGCCCGCCACAGGGGAATTCACCCCTCCACTTT
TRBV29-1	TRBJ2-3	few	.	CSVEVEGALQDTQYF	TGCAGCGTTGAAGTGGAGGGGGCCCTCCAGGATACGCAGTATTTT
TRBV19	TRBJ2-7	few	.	CASSIAWAVYEQYF	TGTGCCAGTAGTATAGCCTGGGCAGTCTACGAGCAGTACTTC
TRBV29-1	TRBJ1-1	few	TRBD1	CSVDRGVEAFF	TGCAGCGTTGACAGGGGGGTTGAAGCTTTCTTT
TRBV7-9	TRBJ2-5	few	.	CASSLGYSGEETQYF	TGTGCCAGCAGCTTAGGATATTCAGGGGAAGAGACCCAGTACTTC
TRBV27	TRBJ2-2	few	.	CASSLSILPGELFF	TGTGCCAGCAGTTTATCAATTCTTCCCGGGGAGCTGTTTTTT
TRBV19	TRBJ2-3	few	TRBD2	CASSTIAGDTQYF	TGTGCCAGTAGCACGATAGCGGGGGATACGCAGTATTTT
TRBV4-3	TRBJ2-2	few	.	CASSPLEWLNTGELFF	TGCGCCAGCAGCCCCCTAGAATGGCTTAACACCGGGGAGCTGTTTTTT
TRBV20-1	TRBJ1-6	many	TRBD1	CSARDDREASPLHF	TGCAGTGCTAGAGATGACAGGGAGGCTTCACCCCTCCACTTT
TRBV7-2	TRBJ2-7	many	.	CASSLDGRTGRHEQYF	TGTGCCAGCAGCTTAGACGGGAGGACAGGGCGGCACGAGCAGTACTTC
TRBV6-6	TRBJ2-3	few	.	CASSYSGGHTRNTQYF	TGTGCCAGCAGTTACTCAGGGGGACACACCCGTAATACGCAGTATTTT
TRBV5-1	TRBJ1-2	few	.	CASSYSTLYGYTF	TGCGCCAGCAGCTACAGTACCCTCTATGGCTACACCTTC
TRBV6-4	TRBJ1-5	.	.	CASSSSIMVRGPQPQHF	TGTGCCAGCAGTTCAAGTATTATGGTTAGGGGACCTCAGCCCCAGCATTTT
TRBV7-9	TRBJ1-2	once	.	CASSSWGAGDYGYTF	TGTGCCAGCAGCTCCTGGGGGGCAGGAGACTATGGCTACACCTTC
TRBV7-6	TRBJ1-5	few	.	CASSLGGSSEPQHF	TGTGCCAGCAGCTTAGGAGGTAGCAGCGAGCCCCAGCATTTT
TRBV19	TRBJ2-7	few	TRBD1	CASSIGQGSYEQYF	TGTGCCAGTAGTATAGGACAGGGTTCCTACGAGCAGTACTTC
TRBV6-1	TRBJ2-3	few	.	CAYLTGFGTQYF	TGTGCCTACCTAACGGGGTTTGGTACGCAGTATTTT
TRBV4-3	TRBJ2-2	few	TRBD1	CASSQRRDRVVSGELFF	TGCGCCAGCAGCCAGCGCCGGGACAGGGTGGTTTCCGGGGAGCTGTTTTTT
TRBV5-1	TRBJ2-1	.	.	CASSSALPGKRTGLYNEQFF	TGCGCCAGCAGTTCTGCCCTCCCGGGAAAACGAACCGGACTCTACAATGAGCAGTTCTTC
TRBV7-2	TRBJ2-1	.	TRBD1	CASSLLVQGADEQFF	TGTGCCAGCAGCTTATTAGTGCAGGGGGCGGATGAGCAGTTCTTC
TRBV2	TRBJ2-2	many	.	CASSLTEANTGELFF	TGTGCCAGCAGTCTGACAGAAGCGAACACCGGGGAGCTGTTTTTT
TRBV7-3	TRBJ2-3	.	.	CASSLSIGTPTGTDTQYF	TGTGCCAGCAGCTTATCGATCGGGACACCAACCGGCACAGATACGCAGTATTTT
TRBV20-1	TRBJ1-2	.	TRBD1	CSAGTGSLGGYTF	TGCAGTGCCGGGACAGGGAGCTTAGGGGGCTACACCTTC
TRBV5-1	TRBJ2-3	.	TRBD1	CASSNDRGLADTQYF	TGCGCCAGCAGCAACGACAGGGGGCTGGCAGATACGCAGTATTTT
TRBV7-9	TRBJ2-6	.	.	CASSGWGAGALSGANVLTF	TGTGCCAGCAGCGGGTGGGGGGCAGGAGCCCTCTCTGGGGCCAACGTCCTGACTTTC
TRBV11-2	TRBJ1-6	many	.	CASSLGRATTNSPLHF	TGTGCCAGCAGCTTAGGAAGAGCTACTACTAATTCACCCCTCCACTTT
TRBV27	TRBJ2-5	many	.	CASSPTPGGRGQETQYF	TGTGCCAGCAGTCCCACTCCCGGGGGTAGGGGCCAAGAGACCCAGTACTTC
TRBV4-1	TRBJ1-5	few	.	CASSQSGGGRQPQHF	TGCGCCAGCAGCCAGAGTGGGGGAGGAAGGCAGCCCCAGCATTTT
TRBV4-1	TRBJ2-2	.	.	CASSPPDANTGELFF	TGCGCCAGCTCGCCCCCGGACGCTAACACCGGGGAGCTGTTTTTT
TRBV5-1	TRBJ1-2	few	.	CASSLGDLYYGYTF	TGCGCCAGCAGCTTGGGCGACCTATACTATGGCTACACCTTC
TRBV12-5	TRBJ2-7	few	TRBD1	CASGFRTGGNEQYF	TGTGCTAGTGGTTTTAGGACAGGGGGCAACGAGCAGTACTTC
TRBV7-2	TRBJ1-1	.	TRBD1	CASSKRTGMGTEAFF	TGTGCCAGCAGCAAGCGGACAGGGATGGGCACTGAAGCTTTCTTT
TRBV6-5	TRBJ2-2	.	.	CASSPLDSPPRELFF	TGTGCCAGCAGTCCCCTTGATAGCCCCCCGAGGGAGCTGTTTTTT
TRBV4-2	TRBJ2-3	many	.	CASSQRLLDTQYF	TGTGCCAGCAGCCAACGGTTACTAGATACGCAGTATTTT
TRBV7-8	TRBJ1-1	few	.	CASSFGGPGSTEAFF	TGTGCCAGCAGCTTCGGTGGGCCTGGAAGCACTGAAGCTTTCTTT
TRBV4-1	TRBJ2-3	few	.	CASSPRDRSVGTDTQYF	TGCGCCAGCAGCCCTCGAGACAGGTCAGTTGGCACAGATACGCAGTATTTT
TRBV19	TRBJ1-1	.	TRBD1	CASSTKDRGDEAFF	TGTGCCAGTAGTACTAAAGACAGGGGGGACGAAGCTTTCTTT
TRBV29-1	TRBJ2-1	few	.	CSVEGETPYNEQFF	TGCAGCGTTGAAGGAGAGACACCGTACAATGAGCAGTTCTTC
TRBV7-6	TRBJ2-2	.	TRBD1	CASSGQGAYGELFF	TGTGCCAGCAGCGGGCAGGGGGCCTACGGGGAGCTGTTTTTT
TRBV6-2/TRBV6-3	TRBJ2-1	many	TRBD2	CASSYPASGGDDEQFF	TGTGCCAGCAGTTACCCCGCTAGCGGGGGGGATGATGAGCAGTTCTTC
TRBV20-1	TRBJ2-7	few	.	CSASLRDLEQYF	TGCAGTGCTAGTCTCCGGGATCTCGAGCAGTACTTC
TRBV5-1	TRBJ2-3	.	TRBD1	CASSLWDRTAPDTQYF	TGCGCCAGCAGCCTATGGGACAGAACAGCCCCAGATACGCAGTATTTT
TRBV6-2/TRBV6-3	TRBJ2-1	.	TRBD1	CASSYSNDRGRSNEQFF	TGTGCCAGCAGTTACTCGAACGACAGGGGGCGATCCAATGAGCAGTTCTTC
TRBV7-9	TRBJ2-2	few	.	CASTTRPNTGELFF	TGTGCCAGCACCACACGACCGAACACCGGGGAGCTGTTTTTT
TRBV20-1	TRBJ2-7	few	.	CSARETDRYEQYF	TGCAGTGCTAGAGAGACCGATCGCTACGAGCAGTACTTC
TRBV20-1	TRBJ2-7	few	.	CSARDGEQYF	TGCAGTGCTAGAGATGGCGAGCAGTACTTC
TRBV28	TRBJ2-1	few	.	CAVMDIPSYNEQFF	TGTGCCGTAATGGACATCCCCTCCTACAATGAGCAGTTCTTC
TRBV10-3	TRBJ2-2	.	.	CAISSDTGELFF	TGTGCTATTTCGTCGGACACCGGGGAGCTGTTTTTT
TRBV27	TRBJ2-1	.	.	CASSTRQIENEQFF	TGTGCCAGCAGTACCAGACAGATTGAGAATGAGCAGTTCTTC
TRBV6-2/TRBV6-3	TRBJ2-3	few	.	CASSYSIYGGPADTQYF	TGTGCCAGCAGTTACTCGATATACGGGGGGCCGGCAGATACGCAGTATTTT
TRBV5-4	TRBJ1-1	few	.	CASSLATVNTEAFF	TGTGCCAGCAGCTTGGCCACCGTGAACACTGAAGCTTTCTTT
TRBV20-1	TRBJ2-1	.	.	CSAPRGNEQFF	TGCAGTGCTCCGAGGGGGAATGAGCAGTTCTTC